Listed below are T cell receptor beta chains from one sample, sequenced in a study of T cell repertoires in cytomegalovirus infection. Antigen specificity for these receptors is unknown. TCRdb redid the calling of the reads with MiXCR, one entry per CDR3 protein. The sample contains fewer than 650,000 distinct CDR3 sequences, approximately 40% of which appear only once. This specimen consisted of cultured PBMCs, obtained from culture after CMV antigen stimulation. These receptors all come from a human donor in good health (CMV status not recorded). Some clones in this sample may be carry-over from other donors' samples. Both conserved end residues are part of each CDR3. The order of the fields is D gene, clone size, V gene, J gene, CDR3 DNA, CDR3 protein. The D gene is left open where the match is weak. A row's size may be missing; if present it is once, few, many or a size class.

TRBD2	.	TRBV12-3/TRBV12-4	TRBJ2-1	TGTGCCAGCAGCCCTATGGGACTAGCGTTGAATGAGCAGTTCTTC	CASSPMGLALNEQFF
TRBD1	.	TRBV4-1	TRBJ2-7	TGCGCCAGCAGCCAGGGTGCCGGGACAGGGGGTTTTGATGGGCAGTACTTC	CASSQGAGTGGFDGQYF
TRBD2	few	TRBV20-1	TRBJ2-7	TGCAGTCTAGGACTAGCGGGCGATAGCTCCTACGAGCAGTACTTC	CSLGLAGDSSYEQYF
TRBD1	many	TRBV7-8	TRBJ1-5	TGTGCCAGCAGCCCAGACAGGGATCTGCCCAATCAGCCCCAGCATTTT	CASSPDRDLPNQPQHF
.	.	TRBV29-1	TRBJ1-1	TGCAGCGTTGATCCCCCCGGGACGGAGAACACTGAAGCTTTCTTT	CSVDPPGTENTEAFF
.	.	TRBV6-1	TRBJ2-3	TGTGCCAGCAGTGAAGCATCCACAGATACGCAGTATTTT	CASSEASTDTQYF
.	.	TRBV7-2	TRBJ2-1	TGTGCCAGCAGCTTGAGGGCGGGTGGTCGCCACAATGAGCAGTTCTTC	CASSLRAGGRHNEQFF
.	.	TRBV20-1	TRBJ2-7	TGCAGTGCTAGAGGACCCGTGAGCTCCTACGAGCAGTACTTC	CSARGPVSSYEQYF
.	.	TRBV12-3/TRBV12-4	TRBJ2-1	TGTGCCAGCAGTTCAACCGGGGAGCGTGTGCAGTTCTTC	CASSSTGERVQFF
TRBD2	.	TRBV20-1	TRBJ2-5	TGCAGTGCTAGGGGCCTAGCGGGGGAGCTTCCGCGGGAGACCCAGTACTTC	CSARGLAGELPRETQYF
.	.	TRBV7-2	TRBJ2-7	TGTGCCAGCAGCTTTAGGTACGGCGAGCAGTACTTC	CASSFRYGEQYF
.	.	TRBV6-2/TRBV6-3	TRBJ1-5	TGTGCCAGCAGTTACCCCCAGCAGCCCCAGCATTTT	CASSYPQQPQHF
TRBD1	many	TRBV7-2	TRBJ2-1	TGTGCCAGCAGCTTAGCGGGGGGGGACAGGGGACGGGGCAATGAGCAGTTCTTC	CASSLAGGDRGRGNEQFF
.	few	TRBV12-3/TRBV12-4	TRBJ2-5	TGTGCCAGCAGTTTCGGTTGGGGGGAGACCCAGTACTTC	CASSFGWGETQYF
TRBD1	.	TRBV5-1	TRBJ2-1	TGCGCCAGCAGCTTGGGGACAGGGGGGAGCAATGAGCAGTTCTTC	CASSLGTGGSNEQFF
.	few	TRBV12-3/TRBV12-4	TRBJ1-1	TGTGCCAGCACCCTCGAGGGAGGCTCCTCTGAAGCTTTCTTT	CASTLEGGSSEAFF
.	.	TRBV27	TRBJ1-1	TGTGCCAGCAGTTTAATCGGCAGGGGAGGTACTGAAGCTTTCTTT	CASSLIGRGGTEAFF
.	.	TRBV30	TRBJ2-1	TGTGCCTGGAGTACAGAGATTGAGCAGTTCTTC	CAWSTEIEQFF
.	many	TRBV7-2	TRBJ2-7	TGTGCCAGCAGCTTTCCAAGGCGGGGGCTGGGGGAGCAGTACTTC	CASSFPRRGLGEQYF
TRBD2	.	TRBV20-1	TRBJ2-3	TGCAGTGCTAGCCTAGCGGGAGGGCCTAAGGCAGATACGCAGTATTTT	CSASLAGGPKADTQYF
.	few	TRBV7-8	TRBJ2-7	TGTGCCAGCAGCTTAAGGGGCAGGGCCGAAGAGCAGTACTTC	CASSLRGRAEEQYF
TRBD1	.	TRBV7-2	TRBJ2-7	TGTGCCAGCAGCTTAGTTGGCAGGGGGATCGACGAGCAGTACTTC	CASSLVGRGIDEQYF
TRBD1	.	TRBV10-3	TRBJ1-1	TGTGCCATCAGTGAGTGGGACAGGGGGACGGTGAACACTGAAGCTTTCTTT	CAISEWDRGTVNTEAFF
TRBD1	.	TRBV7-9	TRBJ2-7	TGTGCCAGCAGCAGACCAGGGGGCTACGAGCAGTACTTC	CASSRPGGYEQYF
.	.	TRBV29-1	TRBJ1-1	TGCAGCGTTCGACGGGTGAACACTGAAGCTTTCTTT	CSVRRVNTEAFF
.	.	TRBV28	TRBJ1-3	TGTGCCAGCAGTTTAGTCCCGGGATCGGGCTACTCTTTCTCTGGAAACACCATATATTTT	CASSLVPGSGYSFSGNTIYF
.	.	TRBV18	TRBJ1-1	TGTGCCAGCTCCTGGGGACACCTGAACACTGAAGCTTTCTTT	CASSWGHLNTEAFF
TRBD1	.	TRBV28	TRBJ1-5	TGTGCCGCGGCCGTGGGGGGACAGACCGCTTATAGCAATCAGCCCCAGCATTTT	CAAAVGGQTAYSNQPQHF
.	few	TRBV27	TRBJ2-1	TGTGCCTCCGGGCGAGCTAATGAGCAGTTCTTC	CASGRANEQFF
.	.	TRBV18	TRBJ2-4	TGTGCCAGCTCACCAGTCAGAGGGGCTCTAGCCAAAAACATTCAGTACTTC	CASSPVRGALAKNIQYF
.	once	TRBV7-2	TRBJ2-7	TGTGCCAGCAGCCTTGATAAGGGGATCGAGCAGTACTTC	CASSLDKGIEQYF
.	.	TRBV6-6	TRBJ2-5	TGTGCCAGCCTAGAGGGCCCTGGACGGACCCAGTACTTC	CASLEGPGRTQYF
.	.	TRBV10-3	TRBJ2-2	TGTGCCATCAGTGAGCCCTACACCGGGGAGCTGTTTTTT	CAISEPYTGELFF
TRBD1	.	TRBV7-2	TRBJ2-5	TGTGCCAGCAGCGCGGACAGGGGAGGATCCCAGTACTTC	CASSADRGGSQYF
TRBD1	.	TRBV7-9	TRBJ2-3	TGTGCCAGCAGACCGGAACCCGGGACAGGGGATCAAGATACGCAGTATTTT	CASRPEPGTGDQDTQYF
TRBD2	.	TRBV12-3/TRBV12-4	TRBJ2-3	TGTGCCAGCAGTTTAGTAAGACTAGCGGGAGGGGGCACAGATACGCAGTATTTT	CASSLVRLAGGGTDTQYF
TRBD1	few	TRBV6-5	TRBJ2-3	TGTGCCAGCAGTTTACAACAGGGGGTGGATACGCAGTATTTT	CASSLQQGVDTQYF
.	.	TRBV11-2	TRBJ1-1	TGTGCCAGCAGCTTAATCGGGTCTGGGATGAACACTGAAGCTTTCTTT	CASSLIGSGMNTEAFF
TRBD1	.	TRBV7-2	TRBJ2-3	TGTGCCAGCAGCTTTCAGGGGGCGTCGGCAGATACGCAGTATTTT	CASSFQGASADTQYF
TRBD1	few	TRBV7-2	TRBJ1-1	TGTGCCAGCAGCTTAGGGACAGGGCGCACTGAAGCTTTCTTT	CASSLGTGRTEAFF
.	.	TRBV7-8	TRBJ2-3	TGTGCCAGCAGCTTTCGAGCCCCTAGCACAGATACGCAGTATTTT	CASSFRAPSTDTQYF
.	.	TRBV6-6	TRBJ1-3	TGTGCCAGCAGGGCACCGAGCTCTGGAAACACCATATATTTT	CASRAPSSGNTIYF
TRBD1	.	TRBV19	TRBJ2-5	TGTGCCAGTTTAACCCTACAGGGGCTTCAAGAGACCCAGTACTTC	CASLTLQGLQETQYF
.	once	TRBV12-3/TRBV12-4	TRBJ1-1	TGTGCCAGCAGTTTCCTTGGGGGAAAAGCTTTCTTT	CASSFLGGKAFF
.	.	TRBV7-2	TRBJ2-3	TGTGCCAGCAGCTCGCCGACAGGTGCCACAGATACGCAGTATTTT	CASSSPTGATDTQYF
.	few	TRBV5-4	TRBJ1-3	TGTGCCAGCAGCGGGGGGGTTCGGGCTTCTGGAAACACCATATATTTT	CASSGGVRASGNTIYF
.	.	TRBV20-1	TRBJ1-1	TGCAGTGCAAGGGCCCCGGGGGAAGCTTTCTTT	CSARAPGEAFF